This record looks at one T cell receptor beta chain sequence and its context. Germline V lookup: CDR1 SGHTA, CDR2 FQGTGA. The CDR3 covers 12 residues. The ends were cut back, 8 bases at V and 7 bases at J, with 11 bases in the middle. Measured with immunoSEQ multiplex PCR; TCRdb has only the in-frame clones, and not every one. The sample holds 200,000 to 250,000 clones, 86% seen once. The source of the sample is a study of blood T cell repertoires in COVID-19. This TCR was recovered from a man at least 80 years old with acute or convalescent COVID-19. The chain uses TRBV7-3 and TRBJ2-2; TRBD2 might be the D (6 bases). The sample comprised peripheral blood. As DNA, the CDR3 is TGTGCCAGCGGAGGGGCTAGCGGGGAGCTGTTTTTT. Its protein product is CASGGASGELFF.